This T cell receptor (beta chain) derives from a study of blood T cells in healthy people across ages. Concerning this clonotype: What it binds is unknown.

With a J-beta primer mix and a sample-barcoded 5' primer, a second PCR ran roughly 6 to 11 cycles. Using its own MiXCR run on the 5' RACE reads, TCRdb lists one record per CDR3 protein. This table has fewer than 950,000 distinct CDR3 sequences, about 37% appearing once. Study results and caveats: For the donors, CMV status was unknown and possibly confounded expanded clonotype changes. The diversity estimates, figures obtained from one million T cells, were considered underestimates. The recorded TCR beta diversity per million T cells decreased in a roughly linear manner with age.

This clonotype was obtained from a man younger than 30 in good health. The sequencing input was blood.

CDR3 in amino acids: CASSLSPGQVGMKHTEAFF. In DNA, the CDR3 is TGTGCCAGCAGTTTATCTCCGGGACAGGTAGGAATGAAGCACACTGAAGCTTTCTTT. V gene TRBV27 combines with J gene TRBJ1-1; 8 nucleotides align to TRBD1. Germline V gene lookup returns CDR1 MNHEY and CDR2 SMNVEV (reference sequence). The CDR3 is 19 residues long. V was clipped by 0 bases and J by 3 bases; unmatched bases: 15.